Following are 16 T cell receptor beta chains from one sample sequenced in a study of cytotoxic CD8 clonotypes in ibrutinib-treated CLL. Sequencing used immunoSEQ multiplex PCR; TCRdb keeps in-frame clones, though not all of them. In the table there are 110,000 to 150,000 clones, about 76% of which are singletons. Sample: PBMCs, taken after 24 months of ibrutinib treatment. These receptors came from a human donor with chronic lymphocytic leukemia.

The V gene is TRBV5-1, the J gene TRBJ2-1, with 10 bases lining up with TRBD2. The trim removed 3 bases at V and 1 base at J, leaving 4 bases unmatched. Germline-derived CDR1 and CDR2 are SGHRS and YFSETQ. The length of the CDR3 is 16 residues. The DNA of the CDR3 is TGCGCCAGCAGCTCTCTAGCGGGAGAATCCTACAATGAGCAGTTCTTC. Its protein is CASSSLAGESYNEQFF.

This rearrangement joins TRBV2 to TRBJ1-2; 7 bases agree with TRBD1. Germline CDR1 reads SNHLY; CDR2 reads FYNNEI. The CDR3 has 17 amino acids. Trimming at V came to 3 bases and at J to 4 bases, leaving 14 bases not matched to a gene. CDR3 loop: CASSETRTGPPPYGYTF. For the CDR3, the DNA is TGTGCCAGCAGTGAGACAAGGACAGGCCCCCCACCCTATGGCTACACCTTC.

The V call is TRBV6-6, the J call TRBJ1-5; D perhaps matches TRBD1 (5 bases). CDR1 is MNHNY and CDR2 is SVGAGI in the germline V gene (reference sequence). V gave up 11 bases and J gave up 9 bases, with 26 bases separating them. CDR3 length: 15 residues. The CDR3 here is CASYFGAGTGRPQHF. DNA of the CDR3: TGTGCCTCCTACTTTGGGGCTGGGACGGGGCGGCCCCAGCATTTT.

The CDR3 is CASSPLAGQALNYGYTF. As DNA, the CDR3 is TGTGCCAGCAGCCCACTAGCAGGACAGGCCCTTAACTATGGCTACACCTTC. V gene TRBV7-9 combines with J gene TRBJ1-2; 7 bases match TRBD1. Germline V CDR1 and CDR2: SEHNR, FQNEAQ (reference sequence). Trimming at V came to 5 bases and at J to 1 base, leaving 13 bases not matched to a gene. CDR3 length equals 17 residues.

The rearrangement uses TRBV7-2 and TRBJ1-2; D remains unclear. This CDR3 has 13 residues. Germline V gene lookup returns CDR1 SGHTA and CDR2 FQGNSA. The V end was cut by 2 bases, the J end by 4 bases, with 8 bases between. The CDR3: CASSLSVPYGYTF. In nucleotides, the CDR3 is TGTGCCAGCAGCTTATCGGTACCCTATGGCTACACCTTC.

For the CDR3, the DNA is TGTGCAAGTCGCTTAGTTCGGGGACCCCGGGGGGGCAATGAGCAGTTCTTC. Translating it yields CASRLVRGPRGGNEQFF. V is TRBV12-2 and J is TRBJ2-1; TRBD2 is the table's D call, not checked against the DNA. TRBV12-2 is a known pseudogene. The CDR3 extends over 17 amino acids.

This sequence joins TRBV19 and TRBJ1-5; 8 bases map to TRBD1. Germline V gene lookup returns CDR1 LNHDA and CDR2 SQIVND (reference sequence). The V gene end was trimmed by 5 bases and the J gene end by 2 bases; junction bases not matched to a gene: 2. The CDR3 is 14 residues long. In nucleotides, the CDR3 is TGTGCCAGTAGTCAGACAGGGGGCAATCAGCCCCAGCATTTT. Residues: CASSQTGGNQPQHF.

This chain connects TRBV7-2 to TRBJ2-7; no clear D gene. The CDR3 spans 13 residues. With 1 base removed from V and 5 bases from J, the gap between germline ends came to 9 bases. The V gene's germline CDR1 is SGHTA and CDR2 FQGNSA. For the CDR3, the DNA is TGTGCCAGCAGCTTAGGGGCTGGGGACGAGCAGTACTTC. It specifies CASSLGAGDEQYF.

The chain joins TRBV7-9 to TRBJ2-7; no firm D call. Trimming pared 1 base from V and 3 bases from J, leaving 7 bases between. The CDR3 sequence is 13 residues long. Germline V gene data show CDR1 as SEHNR and CDR2 as FQNEAQ (reference sequence). This chain's CDR3 is CASSLGGNYEQYF. In nucleotides, the CDR3 is TGTGCCAGCAGCTTAGGCGGAAACTACGAGCAGTACTTC.

The chain recombines TRBV4-3 with TRBJ1-2; D is unresolved. Germline CDR1 reads LGHNA; CDR2 reads YSLEER. Trimming left V 1 base short and J 3 bases short, with 9 bases between. This CDR3 is built from 14 residues. CDR3 coding DNA: TGCGCCAGCAGCCAAGTCCCGGCGGACTATGGCTACACCTTC. Protein product: CASSQVPADYGYTF.

This chain uses TRBV6-5 with TRBJ2-1; possibly TRBD2 for D (6 bases). CDR1 and CDR2 (germline): MNHEY, SVGAGI. CDR3 length equals 12 residues. V was clipped by 2 bases and J by 9 bases, with 8 bases between them. CDR3 loop: CASSYVGGEQFF. The CDR3 coding sequence is TGTGCCAGCAGTTACGTCGGGGGTGAGCAGTTCTTC.

The chain is built from TRBV29-1 and TRBJ1-1, with a weak D call TRBD1 (6 bases). V gave up 2 bases and J gave up 3 bases, with 13 bases separating them. The CDR3 is made up of 14 amino acids. Germline-derived CDR1 and CDR2 are SQVTM and ANQGSEA. CDR3 DNA sequence: TGCAGCGTTGAACCGAGGACAGATTACACTGAAGCTTTCTTT. This codes for CSVEPRTDYTEAFF.

Only one count was recorded for this clone. Other nucleotide sequences from this sample produce the same CDR3. The chain combines TRBV6-6 with TRBJ1-1; the D gene is possibly TRBD1 (5 bases). V lost 2 bases and J 0 bases, leaving 7 bases between the germline ends. Germline values: CDR1 MNHNY, CDR2 SVGAGI (reference sequence). The CDR3 loop spans 14 amino acids. The CDR3 sequence: CASSYGTVNTEAFF. The CDR3 DNA reads TGTGCCAGCAGTTACGGGACGGTGAACACTGAAGCTTTCTTT.

The V and J genes are TRBV6-6 and TRBJ2-5; the D gene is possibly TRBD2 (6 bases). V lost 0 bases and J 9 bases, leaving 14 bases between the germline ends. Germline CDR1 is MNHNY and CDR2 is SVGAGI (reference sequence). The CDR3 totals 14 residues. CDR3 sequence: CASSYSGSGGSQYF. CDR3 sequence (DNA): TGTGCCAGCAGTTACTCGGGTAGCGGTGGGTCCCAGTACTTC.

This chain uses TRBV29-1 with TRBJ2-3, with 13 bases matching TRBD2. The germline V gene encodes CDR1 SQVTM and CDR2 ANQGSEA. The CDR3 is 17 residues long. Losses at the gene ends were 3 bases for V and 2 bases for J; bases not matched to a gene: 8. In nucleotides, the CDR3 is TGCAGCGTTGAGGGGACTAGCGGGATGGGGTTCACAGATACGCAGTATTTT. Amino acid sequence: CSVEGTSGMGFTDTQYF.

This chain connects TRBV27 to TRBJ1-6, with 8 positions matching TRBD1. CDR3 size: 17 residues. Germline V gene data show CDR1 as MNHEY and CDR2 as SMNVEV (reference sequence). J gave up 9 bases and V 6 bases, and 16 bases lay outside the gene matches. The CDR3 protein is CASRPQNRGGGASPLHF. The DNA of the CDR3 is TGTGCCAGCAGACCACAAAACAGGGGGGGTGGGGCTTCACCCCTCCACTTT.